The rows below give T cell receptor beta chains drawn from one sample of a study of control samples from healthy donors and cancer patients. The method was immunoSEQ multiplex PCR; TCRdb's version includes in-frame clones alone and lacks a portion of them. The sample contains fewer than 150,000 clones, 80% to 95% of which appear only once. Sequenced input: blood. The receptor source for this set is a young man in good health. The CDR3 runs from the conserved cysteine through the conserved F or W.

14	TRBV7-9	TRBJ1-6	CASRGQSYNSPLHF
15	TRBV10-3	TRBJ2-2	CAISPRTGNTGELFF
15	TRBV11-3	TRBJ2-5	CASSPGGTAQETQYF
16	TRBV15	TRBJ1-5	CATSRLTGVGNQPQHF
13	TRBV9	TRBJ2-1	CASSLPGLGEQFF
16	TRBV7-9	TRBJ2-7	CASSLAWAGGHYEQYF
14	TRBV27	TRBJ2-3	CAGSFLVGTDTQYF
15	TRBV2	TRBJ1-2	CASRAGTGGGYGYTF
13	TRBV24-1	TRBJ1-5	CATSGASNQPQHF
12	TRBV28	TRBJ1-2	CASSLDNYGYTF
20	TRBV5-4	TRBJ2-6	CASSFPGLAGVGAGANVLTF
19	TRBV7-6	TRBJ2-3	CASSRTQGSGGGFTDTQYF
15	TRBV29-1	TRBJ1-2	CSVEGNRDAIYGYTF
15	TRBV10-2	TRBJ1-1	CASSDFRTGDRGAFF
15	TRBV11-3	TRBJ1-3	CASSTWTEAGNTIYF
13	TRBV27	TRBJ2-7	CASSYRARWEQYF
14	TRBV11-2	TRBJ2-1	CASSLGAPGDEQFF
14	TRBV7-3	TRBJ2-1	CASSQTSGSNEQFF
16	TRBV11-2	TRBJ2-1	CASSQDPSGGANEQFF
13	TRBV2	TRBJ1-2	CASSVGGDYGYTF
14	TRBV5-1	TRBJ2-5	CASSQQTGEETQYF
13	TRBV3-1/TRBV3-2	TRBJ1-2	CASSQEGGGGYTF
14	TRBV5-1	TRBJ1-3	CASSPTLTGNTIYF
16	TRBV27	TRBJ1-1	CASSMISWTGNTEAFF
14	TRBV3-1/TRBV3-2	TRBJ2-4	CASSRGQAKNIQYF
13	TRBV29-1	TRBJ1-2	CSVGRGHNYGYTF
16	TRBV5-6	TRBJ1-5	CASSFLQGGSNQPQHF
15	TRBV5-1	TRBJ2-2	CASSISGLDTGELFF
13	TRBV12-3/TRBV12-4	TRBJ1-2	CASTNRANYGYTF
17	TRBV10-2	TRBJ1-1	CASRSKGLWSVNTEAFF
15	TRBV15	TRBJ2-6	CATSKRGSGANVLTF
14	TRBV14	TRBJ2-7	CASRWTESSYEQYF
13	TRBV30	TRBJ1-5	CAWSDTGDQPQHF
15	TRBV5-1	TRBJ2-2	CASSLGQENTGELFF